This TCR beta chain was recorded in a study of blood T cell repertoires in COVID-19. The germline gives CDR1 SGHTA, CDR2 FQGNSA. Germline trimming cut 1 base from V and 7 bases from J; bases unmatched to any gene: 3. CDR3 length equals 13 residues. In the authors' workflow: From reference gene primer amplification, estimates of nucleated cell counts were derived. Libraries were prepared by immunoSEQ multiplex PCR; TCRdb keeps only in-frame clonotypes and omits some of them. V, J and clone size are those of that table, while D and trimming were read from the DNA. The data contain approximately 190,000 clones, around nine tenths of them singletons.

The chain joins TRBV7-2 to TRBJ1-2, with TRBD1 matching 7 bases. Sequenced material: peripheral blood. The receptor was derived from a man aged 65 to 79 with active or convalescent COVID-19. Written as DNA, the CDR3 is TGTGCCAGCAGCTTAGGCCAGGGGGGTGGCTACACCTTC. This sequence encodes CASSLGQGGGYTF.